This record covers a single T cell receptor beta chain. The antigen remains undetermined. PCR used 60 Vbeta primers and 13 Jbeta primers. Profiled with immunoSEQ multiplex PCR; TCRdb holds only in-frame clones, not every one. The sample lists around 98,000 clones; around 73% were seen once. This entry comes from a study of cytomegalovirus exposure and HLA in healthy donors. Study outcomes and limitations: In an earlier analysis, in 540 or so donors, most V segments appeared productive either ~87% or ~30% of the time.

The germline V gene has CDR1 SGHDT and CDR2 YYEEEE. This CDR3 is 13 amino acids long. With 4 bases removed from V and 1 base from J, the gap between germline ends came to 8 bases. This rearrangement joins TRBV5-6 to TRBJ2-5, with D possibly TRBD2 on 5 matching bases. The sample taken for sequencing was PBMCs. The sequence derives from a female donor in good health and CMV-seronegative. CDR3 amino acids: CASSPGVQETQYF. The CDR3 DNA is TGTGCCAGCAGCCCCGGGGTCCAAGAGACCCAGTACTTC.